The 2 T cell receptor beta chains below come from one sample, sequenced in a study of cytomegalovirus exposure and HLA in healthy donors. PCR employed 60 Vbeta and 13 Jbeta primers. Generated by immunoSEQ multiplex PCR, the TCRdb table keeps only in-frame clones and is missing some. Of under 150,000 clones detected, just under 80% appear once; the ten largest clones hold around 1.8%. The sequenced sample was PBMCs. Receptors were obtained from a middle-aged woman in good health and CMV-seronegative.

V usage is TRBV30 and J usage is TRBJ2-3; 7 nucleotides agree with TRBD1. V shed 2 bases and J 5 bases; nucleotides not matched to a gene: 7. This CDR3 has 14 residues. The germline gives CDR1 GTSNPN, CDR2 SVGIG (reference sequence). The CDR3, as DNA: TGTGCCTGGAGTCGGCAGGGGGTGGGAGATACGCAGTATTTT. Residues: CAWSRQGVGDTQYF.

The chain couples TRBV18 to TRBJ1-6, with TRBD1 matching over 7 bases. This CDR3 is 16 amino acids long. V dropped 1 base and J dropped 5; count of bases not matched to a gene: 5. Per the germline V gene, CDR1 is KGHSH and CDR2 is LQKENI. CDR3 in amino acids: CASSPQTGWDNSPLHF. The CDR3 DNA is TGTGCCAGCTCACCACAGACAGGGTGGGATAATTCACCCCTCCACTTT.